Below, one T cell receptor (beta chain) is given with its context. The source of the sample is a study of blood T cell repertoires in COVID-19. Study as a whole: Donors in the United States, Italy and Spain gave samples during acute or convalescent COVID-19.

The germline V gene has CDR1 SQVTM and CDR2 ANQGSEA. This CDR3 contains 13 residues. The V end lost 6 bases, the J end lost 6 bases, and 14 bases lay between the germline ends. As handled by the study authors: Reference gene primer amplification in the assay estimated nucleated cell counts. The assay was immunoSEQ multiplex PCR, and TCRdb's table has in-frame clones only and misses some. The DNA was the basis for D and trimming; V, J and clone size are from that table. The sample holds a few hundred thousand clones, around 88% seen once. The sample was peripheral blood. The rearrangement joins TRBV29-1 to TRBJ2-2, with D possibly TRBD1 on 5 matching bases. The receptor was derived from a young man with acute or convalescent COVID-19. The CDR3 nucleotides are TGCAGCGTGGCAGACAGTAAACCCGGGGAGCTGTTTTTT. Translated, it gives CSVADSKPGELFF.